The 9 T cell receptor beta chains below were found in one sample sequenced in a study of T cells expressing NK-cell markers. TCRdb re-called the 5' RACE reads and shows each CDR3 protein once, DNA omitted. The table lists approximately 170,000 distinct CDR3 sequences. Sequenced material: blood T cells: a sorted CD56 or NKG2C T cell subset, CD4+ or CD8+ T cells, or bulk PBMC T cells (not recorded which). These receptors all come from a man aged 18 to 70 in good health.

The chain combines TRBV2 with TRBJ2-1; there is no DNA to check the TCRdb D call of TRBD1. Germline CDR1 and CDR2: SNHLY and FYNNEI. The CDR3 consists of 14 residues. This chain's CDR3 is CASRTGQDLDEQFF.

The chain employs TRBV27 and TRBJ1-5; there is no DNA to check the TCRdb D call of TRBD1. The CDR3 runs 17 residues. From germline, CDR1 is MNHEY and CDR2 SMNVEV (reference sequence). The CDR3: CASSHPPGQGWRQPQHF.

The genes are TRBV7-9 and TRBJ2-1; the D gene TCRdb calls, TRBD1, cannot be checked with no DNA. This CDR3 contains 15 residues. Germline CDR1 SEHNR, CDR2 FQNEAQ (reference sequence). CDR3 loop: CASSLEPGSYNEQFF.

The V call is TRBV19, the J call TRBJ1-2; TCRdb's D call, TRBD1, is unchecked because there is no DNA. Looked up from germline, CDR1 is LNHDA and CDR2 is SQIVND (reference sequence). The CDR3 has 12 residues. The CDR3: CASTPDSYGYTF.

The rearrangement links TRBV6-4 to TRBJ1-1; the TCRdb call, TRBD1, lacks DNA for checking. In germline, CDR1 is MRHNA, CDR2 SNTAGT. The CDR3 spans 14 residues. CDR3: CASSEGAANTEAFF.

The chain links TRBV18 to TRBJ1-2. This CDR3 contains 15 residues. The germline V gene has CDR1 KGHSH and CDR2 LQKENI. The CDR3: CASSPGQGFYYGYTF.

This chain's CDR3 is CASSQDPPESGGETQYF. The rearrangement uses TRBV4-2 and TRBJ2-5; TCRdb's assignment of TRBD1 cannot be checked, as there is no DNA. CDR3 length: 17 residues. Germline CDR1 reads LGHNA; CDR2 reads YNFKEQ.

V is TRBV6-1 and J is TRBJ2-7; TCRdb outputs TRBD1, but without DNA this stays unchecked. Per the germline V gene, CDR1 is MNHNS and CDR2 is SASEGT. The CDR3 runs 16 residues. The CDR3 loop is CASSQGQGAPLYEQYF.

The gene calls are TRBV7-9 and TRBJ1-6; TCRdb selects TRBD1, and the lack of DNA leaves this call unchecked. Germline CDR1 reads SEHNR; CDR2 reads FQNEAQ (reference sequence). This CDR3 is built from 14 residues. The CDR3 here is CASSPNREVSPLHF. Combining the CDR3 with reference TRBV7-9 and TRBJ1-6 gives the whole variable domain DTGVSQNPRHKITKRGQNVTFRCDPISEHNRLYWYRQTLGQGPEFLTYFQNEAQLEKSRLLSDRFSAERPKGSFSTLEIQRTEQGDSAMYLCASSPNREVSPLHFGNGTRLTVT.